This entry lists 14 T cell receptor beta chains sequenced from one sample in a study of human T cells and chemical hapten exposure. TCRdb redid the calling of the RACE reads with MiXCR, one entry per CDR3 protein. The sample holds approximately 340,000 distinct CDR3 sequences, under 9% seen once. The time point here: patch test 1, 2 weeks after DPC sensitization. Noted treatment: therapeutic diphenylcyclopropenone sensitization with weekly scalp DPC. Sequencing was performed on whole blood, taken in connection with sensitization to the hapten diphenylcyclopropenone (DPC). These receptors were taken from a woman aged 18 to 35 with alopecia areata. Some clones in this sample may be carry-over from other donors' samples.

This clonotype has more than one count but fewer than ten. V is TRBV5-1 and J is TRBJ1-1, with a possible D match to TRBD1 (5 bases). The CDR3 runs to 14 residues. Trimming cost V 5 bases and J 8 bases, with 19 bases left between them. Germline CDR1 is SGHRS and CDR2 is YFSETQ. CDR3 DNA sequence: TGCGCCAGCAGGAACCGGGACCTCTATTCGGAAGCTTTCTTT. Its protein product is CASRNRDLYSEAFF.

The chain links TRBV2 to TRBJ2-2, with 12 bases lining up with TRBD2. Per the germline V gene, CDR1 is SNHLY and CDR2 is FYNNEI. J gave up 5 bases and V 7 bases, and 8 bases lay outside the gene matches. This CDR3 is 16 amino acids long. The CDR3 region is CASKGLAGPGTGELFF. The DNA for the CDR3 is TGTGCCAGCAAAGGACTAGCGGGGCCGGGAACCGGGGAGCTGTTTTTT.

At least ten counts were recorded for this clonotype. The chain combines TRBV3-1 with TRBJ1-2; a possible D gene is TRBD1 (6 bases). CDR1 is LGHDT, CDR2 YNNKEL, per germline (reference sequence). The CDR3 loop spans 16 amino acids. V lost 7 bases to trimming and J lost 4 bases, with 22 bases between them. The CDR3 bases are TGTGCCAGCAACACCCTGAGGGGGGGCGGCTCCTATGGCTACACCTTC. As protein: CASNTLRGGGSYGYTF.

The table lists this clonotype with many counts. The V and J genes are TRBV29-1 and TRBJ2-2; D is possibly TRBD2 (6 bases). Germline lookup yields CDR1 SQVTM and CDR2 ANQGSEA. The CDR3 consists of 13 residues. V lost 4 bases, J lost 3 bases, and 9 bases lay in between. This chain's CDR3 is CSVGWGDTGELFF. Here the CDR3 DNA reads TGCAGCGTTGGATGGGGGGACACCGGGGAGCTGTTTTTT.

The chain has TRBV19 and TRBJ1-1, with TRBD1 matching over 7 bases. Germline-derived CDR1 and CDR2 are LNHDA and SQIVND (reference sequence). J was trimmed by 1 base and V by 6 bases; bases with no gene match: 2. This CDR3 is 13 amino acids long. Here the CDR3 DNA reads TGTGCCAGTAGGGACAGGTCGAACACTGAAGCTTTCTTT. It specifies CASRDRSNTEAFF. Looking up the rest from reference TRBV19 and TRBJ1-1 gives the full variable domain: DGGITQSPKYLFRKEGQNVTLSCEQNLNHDAMYWYRQDPGQGLRLIYYSQIVNDFQKGDIAEGYSVSREKKESFPLTVTSAQKNPTAFYLCASRDRSNTEAFFGQGTRLTVV.

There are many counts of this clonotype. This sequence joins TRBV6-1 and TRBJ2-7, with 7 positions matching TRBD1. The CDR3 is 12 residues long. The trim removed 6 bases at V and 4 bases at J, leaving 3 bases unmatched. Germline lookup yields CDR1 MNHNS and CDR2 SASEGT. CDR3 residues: CASRGQMYEQYF. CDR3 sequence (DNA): TGTGCCAGCAGGGGACAGATGTACGAGCAGTACTTC.

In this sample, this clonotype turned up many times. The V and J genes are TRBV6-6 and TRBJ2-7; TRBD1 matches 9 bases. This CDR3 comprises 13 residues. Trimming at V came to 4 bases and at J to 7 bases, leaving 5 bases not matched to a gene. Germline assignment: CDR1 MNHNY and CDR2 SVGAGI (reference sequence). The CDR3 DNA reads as TGTGCCAGCAGTTCTGGACAGGGGTGGGAGCAGTACTTC. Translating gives CASSSGQGWEQYF.

CDR3 DNA sequence: TGCGCCAGCAGCTTGGCCGCAGGGACCTACGAGCAGTACTTC. The encoded protein is CASSLAAGTYEQYF. J is TRBJ2-7 and V is TRBV5-1, with a possible D match to TRBD1 (5 bases). The CDR3 is 14 amino acids. Trimming shortened V by 0 bases and J by 2 bases, and 9 bases separated the two germline ends. CDR1 is SGHRS and CDR2 is YFSETQ in the germline V gene.

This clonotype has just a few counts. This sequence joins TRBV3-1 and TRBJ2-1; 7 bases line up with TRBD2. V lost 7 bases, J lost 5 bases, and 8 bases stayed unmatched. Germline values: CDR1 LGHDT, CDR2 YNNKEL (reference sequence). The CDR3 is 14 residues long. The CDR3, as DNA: TGTGCCAGCAAAGGGCTAGCGGCCCACAATGAGCAGTTCTTC. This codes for CASKGLAAHNEQFF.

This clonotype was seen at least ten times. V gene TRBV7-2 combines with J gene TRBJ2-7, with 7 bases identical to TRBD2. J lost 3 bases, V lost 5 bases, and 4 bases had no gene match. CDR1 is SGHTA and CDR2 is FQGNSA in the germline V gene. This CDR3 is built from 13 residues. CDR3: CASSPGLDYEQYF. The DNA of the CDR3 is TGTGCCAGCAGCCCAGGACTAGACTACGAGCAGTACTTC.

The CDR3 sequence: CASSLDVAEQFF. CDR3 nucleotides: TGTGCCAGCAGCTTAGACGTGGCGGAGCAGTTCTTC. The chain couples TRBV11-1 to TRBJ2-1; D is unresolved. Germline values: CDR1 SGHAT, CDR2 FQDESV (reference sequence). V gave up 1 base and J gave up 10 bases, with 8 bases separating them. The CDR3 has 12 residues.

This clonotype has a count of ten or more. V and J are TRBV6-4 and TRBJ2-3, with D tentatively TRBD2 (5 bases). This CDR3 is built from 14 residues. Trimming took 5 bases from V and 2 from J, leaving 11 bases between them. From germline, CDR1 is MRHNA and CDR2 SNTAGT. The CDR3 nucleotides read TGTGCCAGCAGTCGTTCGGGAACCACAGATACGCAGTATTTT. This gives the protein CASSRSGTTDTQYF.

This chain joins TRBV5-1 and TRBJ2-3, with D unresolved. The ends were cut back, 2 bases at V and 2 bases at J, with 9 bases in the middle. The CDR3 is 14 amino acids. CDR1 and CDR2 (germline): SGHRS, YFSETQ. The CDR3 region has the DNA TGCGCCAGCAGCTTAGCACAGAACACAGATACGCAGTATTTT. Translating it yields CASSLAQNTDTQYF.

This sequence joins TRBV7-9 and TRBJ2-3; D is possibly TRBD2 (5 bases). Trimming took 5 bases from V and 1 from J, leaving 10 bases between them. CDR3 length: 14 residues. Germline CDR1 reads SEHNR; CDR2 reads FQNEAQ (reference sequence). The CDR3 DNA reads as TGTGCCAGCAGCCCCTTCGGGGGCACAGATACGCAGTATTTT. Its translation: CASSPFGGTDTQYF.